These 26 T cell receptor beta chains share one sample of origin, sequenced in a study of blood T cell repertoires in COVID-19. Using immunoSEQ multiplex PCR, the repertoire was profiled, and TCRdb retains in-frame clones only, with some absent. The sample includes some 100,000 clones, more than 60% of them seen just once. The sequenced sample consisted of peripheral blood. The source of these receptors is a man between 70 and 80 years old with acute or convalescent COVID-19.

The genes are TRBV30 and TRBJ1-4; 7 nucleotides agree with TRBD1. The V segment lost 4 bases and the J segment 8 bases; nucleotides outside the gene matches: 13. The CDR3 sequence is 15 residues long. Germline V gives CDR1 GTSNPN, CDR2 SVGIG (reference sequence). This CDR3 is CAWIDPTGMREKLFF. CDR3 nucleotide sequence: TGTGCCTGGATAGATCCGACAGGGATGAGGGAAAAACTGTTTTTT. Supplemented by reference TRBV30 and TRBJ1-4, the full variable domain reads SQTIHQWPATLVQPVGSPLSLECTVEGTSNPNLYWYRQAAGRGLQLLFYSVGIGQISSEVPQNLSASRPQDRQFILSSKKLLLSDSGFYLCAWIDPTGMREKLFFGSGTQLSVL.

The chain is built from TRBV9 and TRBJ2-7; tentative D call: TRBD1 (5 bases). CDR1 SGDLS and CDR2 YYNGEE come from the germline V gene. This CDR3 has 15 amino acids. V was trimmed by 0 bases and J by 1 base, leaving 11 bases between them. The CDR3 bases are TGTGCCAGCAGCGTAGGGGGCGGCACGTCCTACGAGCAGTACTTC. Protein sequence: CASSVGGGTSYEQYF.

This chain connects TRBV19 to TRBJ2-5; 11 bases line up with TRBD2. The CDR3 runs 14 residues. Germline loops: CDR1 LNHDA, CDR2 SQIVND (reference sequence). With 6 bases clipped from V and 3 bases from J, the junction kept 3 bases outside the gene matches. This CDR3 is CASSQTSGKETQYF. In nucleotides, the CDR3 is TGTGCCAGTAGCCAGACTAGCGGGAAAGAGACCCAGTACTTC.

The CDR3 DNA sequence: TGTGCCAGCAGTGATGCGTGGGGCTCGAACACCGGGGAGCTGTTTTTT. As protein: CASSDAWGSNTGELFF. The V and J genes are TRBV2 and TRBJ2-2; weak D call: TRBD1 (5 bases). This CDR3 spans 16 amino acids. V lost 3 bases and J 0 bases, leaving 11 bases between the germline ends. CDR1 and CDR2 (germline): SNHLY, FYNNEI.

The rearrangement uses TRBV6-5 and TRBJ1-5; D possibly corresponds to TRBD1 (5 bases). Between the trimmed V and J ends, which lost 11 bases and 0 bases, there was a span of 11 bases. Per germline, CDR1 MNHEY and CDR2 SVGAGI. The CDR3 consists of 13 residues. CDR3 nucleotides: TGTGCCGGGGGGTTAGTTAGCAATCAGCCCCAGCATTTT. Its translation is CAGGLVSNQPQHF.

The chain employs TRBV7-8 and TRBJ2-7, with 12 bases aligning to TRBD1. There are 15 residues in the CDR3. With V trimmed by 5 bases and J by 7 bases, 9 bases remained unmatched. Germline loops: CDR1 SGHVS, CDR2 FQNEAQ. The DNA for the CDR3 is TGTGCCAGCAGCGCTGGGGACAGGGGGCTTGAGGAGCAGTACTTC. It is translated as CASSAGDRGLEEQYF.

This clone was seen a few times. The rearrangement joins TRBV5-4 to TRBJ2-7, with a weak D call TRBD2 (6 bases). This CDR3 contains 16 residues. Germline V gene sequence: CDR1 SGHNT, CDR2 YYREEE (reference sequence). Trimming took off 1 base at V and 0 bases at J, with 14 bases between the two ends. CDR3 in amino acids: CASSLSGAGYSYEQYF. In nucleotides, the CDR3 is TGTGCCAGCAGCTTGTCCGGGGCGGGATACTCCTACGAGCAGTACTTC.

The chain is built from TRBV19 and TRBJ2-7, with 10 bases matching TRBD1. This CDR3 is built from 14 residues. The ends lost 4 bases at V and 5 bases at J; junction bases unmatched: 5. CDR1 and CDR2 from the germline V gene are LNHDA and SQIVND (reference sequence). CDR3 sequence (DNA): TGTGCCAGTAGTAAACGGGACAGGGGCGACGAGCAGTACTTC. Translating it yields CASSKRDRGDEQYF.

This rearrangement joins TRBV5-5 to TRBJ2-1, with a tentative D call TRBD2 (6 bases). Trimming pared 2 bases from V and 3 bases from J, leaving 15 bases between. The CDR3 is made up of 16 amino acids. The V gene's germline CDR1 is SGHKS and CDR2 YYEKEE (reference sequence). This CDR3 is CASSFQVSGDYNEQFF. The DNA for the CDR3 is TGTGCCAGCAGCTTTCAGGTTTCGGGGGACTACAATGAGCAGTTCTTC. Together with reference TRBV5-5 and TRBJ2-1, the CDR3 gives the full variable domain: DAGVTQSPTHLIKTRGQQVTLRCSPISGHKSVSWYQQVLGQGPQFIFQYYEKEERGRGNFPDRFSARQFPNYSSELNVNALLLGDSALYLCASSFQVSGDYNEQFFGPGTRLTVL.

The rearrangement joins TRBV9 to TRBJ2-1; TRBD2 aligns across 8 bases. J lost 10 bases, V lost 0 bases, and 0 bases had no gene match. The CDR3 extends over 12 amino acids. CDR1 and CDR2 from the germline V gene are SGDLS and YYNGEE. CDR3 protein: CASSVVAGEQFF. The CDR3 DNA reads TGTGCCAGCAGCGTAGTAGCGGGAGAGCAGTTCTTC.

V gene TRBV3-1 (or the pseudogene TRBV3-2) combines with J gene TRBJ2-1; D is possibly TRBD2 (6 bases). Between the trimmed V and J ends, which lost 3 bases and 4 bases, there was a span of 19 bases. The CDR3 covers 17 residues. Per germline, CDR1 LGHDT and CDR2 YNNKEL (reference sequence). CDR3 protein: CASSQKGGTSLYNEQFF. DNA of the CDR3: TGTGCCAGCAGCCAGAAAGGCGGGACTTCCCTTTACAATGAGCAGTTCTTC.

This chain uses TRBV5-1 with TRBJ2-1, with no clear D. This CDR3 has 13 residues. V lost 0 bases, J lost 6 bases, and 7 bases lay in between. Germline CDR1 and CDR2: SGHRS and YFSETQ. DNA for the CDR3: TGCGCCAGCAGCTTGGGTAGCTTCAATGAGCAGTTCTTC. Protein product: CASSLGSFNEQFF.

This clone has a handful of counts. The gene calls are TRBV2 and TRBJ2-1; 11 nucleotides match TRBD1. With V trimmed by 7 bases and J by 8 bases, 10 bases remained unmatched. The CDR3 has 15 amino acids. The V gene's germline CDR1 is SNHLY and CDR2 FYNNEI. CDR3 DNA sequence: TGTGCCAGCACCACCGGACAGGGGGCTTGGGATGAGCAGTTCTTC. This codes for CASTTGQGAWDEQFF. The full variable domain, rest sourced from reference TRBV2 and TRBJ2-1, is EPEVTQTPSHQVTQMGQEVILRCVPISNHLYFYWYRQILGQKVEFLVSFYNNEISEKSEIFDDQFSVERPDGSNFTLKIRSTKLEDSAMYFCASTTGQGAWDEQFFGPGTRLTVL.

This clone has a handful of counts. This sequence joins TRBV6-5 and TRBJ1-2; D unresolved. V was cut by 2 bases and J by 8 bases, with 6 bases left in between. The CDR3 contains 11 residues. CDR1 is MNHEY and CDR2 is SVGAGI in the germline V gene. The CDR3 region has the DNA TGTGCCAGCAGTTACCCCGGGGGCTACACCTTC. Protein sequence: CASSYPGGYTF.

This clone is classed as medium-sized. The chain combines TRBV6-5 with TRBJ1-2; a weak D match, TRBD1 (5 bases). The CDR3 is 12 amino acids. V was trimmed by 7 bases and J by 8 bases, leaving 14 bases between them. CDR1 is MNHEY and CDR2 is SVGAGI in the germline V gene. This chain's CDR3 is CASTSGGYGYTF. The CDR3 bases are TGTGCCAGCACCTCGGGGGGATACGGCTACACCTTC.

The genes are TRBV27 and TRBJ2-7; maybe TRBD2 (5 bases). Germline CDR1 MNHEY, CDR2 SMNVEV (reference sequence). V was cut by 6 bases and J by 3 bases, with 21 bases left in between. There are 16 residues in the CDR3. The CDR3 here is CASSPRSGRSLYEQYF. The DNA for the CDR3 is TGTGCCAGCAGCCCACGGAGCGGACGGTCCCTCTACGAGCAGTACTTC.

This clone was found a few times. CDR3 DNA sequence: TGTGCCAGCAGGCCTCCGTGGGGAGGGATGGAAAACACCATATATTTT. It codes for CASRPPWGGMENTIYF. The chain couples TRBV28 to TRBJ1-3; D ambiguous. The CDR3 loop spans 16 amino acids. Germline lookup yields CDR1 MDHEN and CDR2 SYDVKM. The V and J ends lost 6 bases and 6 bases respectively, with 21 bases between them.

The chain is built from TRBV5-4 and TRBJ2-7; 9 bases line up with TRBD1. V was pared by 6 bases and J by 3 bases, with 4 bases of the junction left unmatched. Germline V lookup: CDR1 SGHNT, CDR2 YYREEE (reference sequence). CDR3 size: 13 residues. CDR3 DNA sequence: TGTGCCAGCAACCCGGGACAGGGCTACGAGCAGTACTTC. Amino acid sequence: CASNPGQGYEQYF. Supplemented by reference TRBV5-4 and TRBJ2-7, the full variable domain reads ETGVTQSPTHLIKTRGQQVTLRCSSQSGHNTVSWYQQALGQGPQFIFQYYREEENGRGNFPPRFSGLQFPNYSSELNVNALELDDSALYLCASNPGQGYEQYFGPGTRLTVT.

This clone was found a few times. The chain couples TRBV3-1 (or the pseudogene TRBV3-2) to TRBJ2-5, with D perhaps TRBD1 (6 bases). The germline V and J ends were trimmed by 4 bases and 2 bases, with 8 bases remaining between them. The germline V gene has CDR1 LGHDT and CDR2 YNNKEL (reference sequence). The CDR3 sequence is 13 residues long. CDR3 in DNA: TGTGCCAGCAGCCGAAGGGGGCAAGAGACCCAGTACTTC. Its protein product is CASSRRGQETQYF.

This clone has just one count. The gene calls are TRBV5-1 and TRBJ2-7; 13 bases align to TRBD2. Germline CDR1 and CDR2: SGHRS and YFSETQ. J gave up 7 bases and V 0 bases, and 13 bases lay outside the gene matches. This CDR3 contains 18 residues. The CDR3 spells CASSLVAPTSGGAGEQYF. The CDR3 bases are TGCGCCAGCAGCTTGGTGGCCCCAACTAGCGGGGGGGCCGGGGAGCAGTACTTC. Full variable domain (missing parts from reference TRBV5-1 and TRBJ2-7): KAGVTQTPRYLIKTRGQQVTLSCSPISGHRSVSWYQQTPGQGLQFLFEYFSETQRNKGNFPGRFSGRQFSNSRSEMNVSTLELGDSALYLCASSLVAPTSGGAGEQYFGPGTRLTVT.

The rearrangement links TRBV21-1 to TRBJ1-1; the DNA was not compared with TRBD1, the D call given in the table. TRBV21-1 counts as a pseudogene. This CDR3 region has 15 residues. The CDR3 DNA follows: TGTGCCAGCAGCATGGACAAACGGATGAACACTGAAGCTTTCTTT. This gives the protein CASSMDKRMNTEAFF.

This chain joins TRBV27 and TRBJ1-5; 8 bases match TRBD1. Germline trimming cut 2 bases from V and 7 bases from J; bases unmatched to any gene: 4. Germline V gene lookup returns CDR1 MNHEY and CDR2 SMNVEV (reference sequence). CDR3 length equals 14 residues. The CDR3 DNA follows: TGTGCCAGCAGTTTACGGCAGGGGGCCCAGCCCCAGCATTTT. Protein product: CASSLRQGAQPQHF.

The chain carries TRBV7-9 and TRBJ2-7; TRBD2 might be the D (5 bases). Trimming took off 5 bases at V and 0 bases at J, with 11 bases between the two ends. From germline, CDR1 is SEHNR and CDR2 FQNEAQ (reference sequence). The CDR3 is 14 amino acids. The CDR3 region has the DNA TGTGCCAGCAGCCCACTGGAGGTCTCCTACGAGCAGTACTTC. It is translated as CASSPLEVSYEQYF. Looking up the rest from reference TRBV7-9 and TRBJ2-7 gives the full variable domain: DTGVSQNPRHKITKRGQNVTFRCDPISEHNRLYWYRQTLGQGPEFLTYFQNEAQLEKSRLLSDRFSAERPKGSFSTLEIQRTEQGDSAMYLCASSPLEVSYEQYFGPGTRLTVT.

This clone was seen only a few times. The chain links TRBV18 to TRBJ2-7; D may be TRBD2 (5 bases). CDR1 KGHSH and CDR2 LQKENI come from the germline V gene. The CDR3 has 15 amino acids. V lost 3 bases to trimming and J lost 0 bases, with 12 bases between them. The CDR3 DNA reads TGTGCCAGCTCACCCGGGCTCGAGGGCTCCTACGAGCAGTACTTC. The encoded protein is CASSPGLEGSYEQYF.

The rearrangement uses TRBV7-6 and TRBJ2-7, with a possible D match to TRBD2 (7 bases). The V gene lost 1 base and the J gene lost 5 bases, with 15 bases spanning the gap. Germline loops: CDR1 SGHVS, CDR2 FNYEAQ. This CDR3 region has 15 residues. The CDR3 sequence: CASSLDRGGFHEQYF. CDR3 sequence (DNA): TGTGCCAGCAGCTTAGATAGGGGGGGCTTTCACGAGCAGTACTTC.

The V and J genes are TRBV19 and TRBJ1-5; D ambiguous. This CDR3 contains 16 residues. Trimming pared 5 bases from V and 2 bases from J, leaving 16 bases between. Per germline, CDR1 LNHDA and CDR2 SQIVND (reference sequence). The CDR3 DNA reads as TGTGCCAGTAGTGCCCCTCCCGGCGGGGGCAATCAGCCCCAGCATTTT. Translation gives CASSAPPGGGNQPQHF.